This T cell receptor beta chain was identified in a study of cytomegalovirus exposure and HLA in healthy donors. Study-wide context: A prior study identified approximately 120 million unique TCR beta sequences from 200 million or so T cells. General study results and limits: The later analysis indicated that the majority of CMV-associated TCR beta chains appeared HLA-restricted. It was taken for granted in presence/absence analyses that sequencing depth across donors was roughly uniform. Later analysis demonstrated an association between a missense DCLRE1C variant and TCR beta V- and J-gene trimming.

Germline CDR1 is MNHEY and CDR2 is SMNVEV (reference sequence). The CDR3 loop spans 16 amino acids. V was pared by 3 bases and J by 3 bases, with 18 bases between. About this clone itself: Its antigen is not known.

60 Vbeta and 13 Jbeta primers were used in PCR. Assay: immunoSEQ multiplex PCR; the TCRdb copy retains only in-frame clones and omits some. Of 130,000 to 150,000 clones listed, roughly 85% were seen once; the top ten hold about 1.7%. The gene calls are TRBV27 and TRBJ2-7, with D possibly being TRBD1 (6 bases). Sequencing was performed on PBMCs. This TCR was recovered from a woman in her twenties or thirties in good health and CMV-seronegative. The CDR3 DNA reads as TGTGCCAGCAGTTTTCTAGCCAAGACAGGAATCTACGAGCAGTACTTC. Its protein is CASSFLAKTGIYEQYF.